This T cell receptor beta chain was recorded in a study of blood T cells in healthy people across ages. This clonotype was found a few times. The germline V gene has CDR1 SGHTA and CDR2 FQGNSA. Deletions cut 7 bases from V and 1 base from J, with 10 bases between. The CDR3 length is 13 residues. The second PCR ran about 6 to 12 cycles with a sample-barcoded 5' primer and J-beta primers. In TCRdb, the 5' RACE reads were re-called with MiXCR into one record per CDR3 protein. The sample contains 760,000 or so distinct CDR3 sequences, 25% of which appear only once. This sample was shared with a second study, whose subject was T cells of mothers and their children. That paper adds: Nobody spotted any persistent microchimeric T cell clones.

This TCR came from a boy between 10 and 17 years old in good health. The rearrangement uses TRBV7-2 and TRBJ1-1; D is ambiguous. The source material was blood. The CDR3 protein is CASMEQWNTEAFF. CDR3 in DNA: TGTGCCAGCATGGAACAGTGGAACACTGAAGCTTTCTTT.